This TCR beta chain was recorded in a study of Tregs in tolerant kidney transplant recipients (dated by TCRdb to about 2019). As for the study more broadly: The transplants used related donors along with nonmyeloablative bone marrow transplantation, and in the human trials mixed chimerism was transient. Before combined kidney and bone marrow transplantation, this study identified donor-specific regulatory T cells using TCRbeta sequencing and then followed those same cells after transplant.

The time point tag for this specimen amounts to: blood sample drawn before combined kidney and bone marrow transplant. Unstimulated Tregs (CD4+CD25+CD127-), CD4+ non-Tregs (CD4+CD25-), CD4 and CD8 cells were FACS-sorted from thawed PBMCs. The patients were a handful of recipients of combined kidney and bone marrow transplants from the ITN036ST trial, and samples were available only for these trial subjects. Healthy control blood was processed to PBMCs by Ficoll density gradient and cryopreserved, and patient PBMCs were collected before and after transplant. Broader findings and caveats from the paper: Because the PCR primers were changed over time for some patients, nucleotide-level comparison could not be performed across the samples from those patients. Expanding Tregs with activated donor B cells appeared to identify the most biologically relevant and donor-specific TCRbeta repertoire. Donor-specific Treg expansion exceeded global Treg expansion in tolerant patients, suggesting antigen-driven rather than nonspecific expansion. The study was constrained by small patient numbers, and validation of the findings is required in larger populations and under other immunosuppression protocols. Biological reproducibility was not examined directly, but technical replication error appeared to be minimal.

Turning to this clone: No cognate antigen has been identified for it. The sequence runs out 3 residues before the end of the CDR3; the remainder is reconstructed from the germline J gene.

For TCRbeta CDR3 sequencing, genomic DNA from the sorted cells was extracted using the QIAGEN DNeasy Blood and Tissue Kit. High-throughput TCRbeta CDR3 sequencing, including PCR amplification with bias correction and internal controls, was performed commercially through immunoSEQ. In the paper's pipeline: Unique productive TCRbeta sequences were defined by CDR3 nucleotide sequence where primers matched, and otherwise by CDR3 amino acid sequence together with Vbeta and Jbeta genes. To correct sorting error, sequences shared between sorted populations at a frequency ratio of 2:1 or less were removed; the rest were assigned to the higher population. Sequences were defined as donor-reactive when expanded at least 5-fold in CFSE-low cells versus unstimulated cells and present at a frequency of at least 0.01% in CFSE-low cells. Jensen-Shannon divergence calculated on the top 100 TCRbeta sequences ranked by frequency was used to measure repertoire divergence. For samples with multiple sequencing runs, sorting error was corrected separately for each run before the runs were pooled. TCRdb carries this immuneACCESS record with in-frame sequences only. Its versions omit some clonotypes, under half of them owing to an unresolved V gene in the studies checked, with the rest unexplained. That table is the source of V, J and clone size, and D and trimming were worked out from the DNA. The record for this sample contains more than 45,000 clones. The ten largest make up roughly 0.85% of the sample.

Reading the germline V gene (reference sequence) gives CDR1 LNHDA and CDR2 SQIVND. The germline V and J ends show losses of 5 bases and 4 bases respectively, and no gene match explains 8 bases of the junction. From the cysteine through the phenylalanine, the CDR3 covers 17 amino acids. The 42 bases shown cover part of the CDR3, and their frame starts at base 1. Here the chain combines TRBV19 and TRBJ2-3; 14 junctional bases match TRBD2. Sequenced material: CD4+ T cells from blood, taken before the transplant. The receptor comes from a human donor who received a combined kidney and bone marrow transplant. CDR3 region: CASSPGTSGSRADTQYF. CDR3 DNA (partial): TGTGCCAGTAGTCCCGGGACTAGCGGGAGTCGGGCAGATACG.